Below, 6 T cell receptor beta chains from the same sample are listed, as sequenced in a study of metastatic and nonmetastatic thyroid tumors. Ahead of thyroid surgery, no patient had received treatment of any kind. Via MiXCR, TCRdb re-called the PCR reads. Here the sample spans tens of thousands of clones, around 16% being singletons. Sequencing used blood. All receptors come from a female donor with papillary thyroid cancer or a benign thyroid nodule (not recorded which). Some clones in this sample may be carry-over from other donors' samples.

In this sample, this clone turned up many times. J is TRBJ1-4 and V is TRBV5-1; 9 nucleotides agree with TRBD1. The junction had 9 bases not matched to a gene; V was cut back by 4 bases and J by 8 bases. Germline assignment: CDR1 SGHRS and CDR2 YFSETQ. The length of the CDR3 is 15 residues. CDR3 coding DNA: TGCGCCAGCAGCGGGGGGGACAGGGCAGGCGAAAAACTGTTTTTT. It is translated as CASSGGDRAGEKLFF.

This clone came up many times. The V gene is TRBV7-9, the J gene TRBJ2-7, with a weak D call TRBD2 (6 bases). Trimming stripped 1 base from V and 4 bases from J, with 14 bases between. The CDR3 length is 15 residues. Germline-derived CDR1 and CDR2 are SEHNR and FQNEAQ (reference sequence). CDR3 coding DNA: TGTGCCAGCAGCTTAGTCTTCGGGGGACCGTACGAGCAGTACTTC. It is translated as CASSLVFGGPYEQYF. The variable domain in full, with the rest retrieved from reference TRBV7-9 and TRBJ2-7, is DTGVSQNPRHKITKRGQNVTFRCDPISEHNRLYWYRQTLGQGPEFLTYFQNEAQLEKSRLLSDRFSAERPKGSFSTLEIQRTEQGDSAMYLCASSLVFGGPYEQYFGPGTRLTVT.

This clone has a count of ten or more. V gene TRBV5-5 combines with J gene TRBJ2-7, with D possibly called TRBD1 or TRBD2 (5 bases each). Trimming shortened V by 4 bases and J by 2 bases, and 16 bases separated the two germline ends. There are 15 residues in the CDR3. Germline V lookup: CDR1 SGHKS, CDR2 YYEKEE (reference sequence). The DNA for the CDR3 is TGTGCCAGCAGCAGAACCGGGACCCTGGCCTACGAGCAGTACTTC. It codes for CASSRTGTLAYEQYF.

The sample holds a few counts of this clone. V is TRBV7-3 and J is TRBJ2-1, with no clear D. CDR3 length equals 15 residues. Between the trimmed V and J ends, which lost 1 base and 2 bases, there was a span of 9 bases. The germline gives CDR1 SGHTA, CDR2 FQGTGA. CDR3 coding DNA: TGTGCCAGCAGCTTAAGGGCAGACGCCTACAATGAGCAGTTCTTC. Its translation is CASSLRADAYNEQFF.

This clone was counted many times. CDR3 sequence reads: CASTLYPSPPGRETQYF. Here the CDR3 DNA reads TGTGCCAGCACCCTTTACCCCTCACCCCCCGGTCGAGAGACCCAGTACTTC. The chain combines TRBV19 with TRBJ2-5; D is uncertain. This CDR3 has 17 amino acids. Per germline, CDR1 LNHDA and CDR2 SQIVND (reference sequence). Trimming left V 9 bases short and J 4 bases short, with 27 bases between.

This clone was picked up many times. CDR3 amino acids: CASSFRVTNTEAFF. The CDR3, as DNA: TGTGCCAGCAGTTTTCGGGTTACAAACACTGAAGCTTTCTTT. The chain couples TRBV12-3 or TRBV12-4 to TRBJ1-1; D gene unclear. CDR3 length equals 14 residues. With 3 bases removed from V and 2 bases from J, the gap between germline ends came to 10 bases.